This paragraph covers one T cell receptor beta chain sequence. The data were produced by immunoSEQ multiplex PCR, yet TCRdb's version contains in-frame clones alone and is incomplete. The top ten clones hold about 3% of a sample with approximately 350,000 clones, about 88% of them seen once. V shed 1 base and J shed 7 bases, with 17 bases lying between them. Germline loops: CDR1 LGHDT, CDR2 YNNKEL (reference sequence). The CDR3 extends over 16 amino acids. This specimen comes from a study of blood T cell repertoires in COVID-19. Study-level background: From the United States, Italy and Spain came samples of acute and convalescent COVID-19.

Enrollees, about 18 to 89 years old, lived in around 23 US areas. Categorization into cohorts depended on clinical history that participants reported. The sequenced material came from PBMCs or T cells enriched from blood (not recorded which). This rearrangement joins TRBV3-1 (or the pseudogene TRBV3-2) to TRBJ1-3; weak D call: TRBD1 (5 bases). This clonotype was sampled from a woman between 25 and 40 years old who had recovered from COVID-19. CDR3 sequence: CASSQGGRAIENTIYF. DNA for the CDR3: TGTGCCAGCAGCCAAGGTGGCAGGGCTATCGAGAACACCATATATTTT.